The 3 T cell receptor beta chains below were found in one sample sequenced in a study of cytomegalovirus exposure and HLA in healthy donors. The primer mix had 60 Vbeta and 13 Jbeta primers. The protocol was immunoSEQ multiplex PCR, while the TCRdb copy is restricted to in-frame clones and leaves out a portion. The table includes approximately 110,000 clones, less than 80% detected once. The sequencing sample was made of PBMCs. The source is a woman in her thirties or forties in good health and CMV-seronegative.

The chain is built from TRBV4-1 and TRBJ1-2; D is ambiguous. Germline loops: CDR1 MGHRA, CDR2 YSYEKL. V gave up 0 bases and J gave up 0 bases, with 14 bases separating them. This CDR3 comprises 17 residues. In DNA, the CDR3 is TGCGCCAGCAGCCAAGAATACGGCCGGGTAGCTAACTATGGCTACACCTTC. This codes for CASSQEYGRVANYGYTF.

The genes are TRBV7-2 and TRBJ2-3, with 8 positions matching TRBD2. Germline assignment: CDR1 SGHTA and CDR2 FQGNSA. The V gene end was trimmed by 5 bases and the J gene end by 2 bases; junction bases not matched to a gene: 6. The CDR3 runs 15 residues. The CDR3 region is CASSVTSGYTDTQYF. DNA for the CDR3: TGTGCCAGCAGCGTAACTAGCGGCTACACAGATACGCAGTATTTT.

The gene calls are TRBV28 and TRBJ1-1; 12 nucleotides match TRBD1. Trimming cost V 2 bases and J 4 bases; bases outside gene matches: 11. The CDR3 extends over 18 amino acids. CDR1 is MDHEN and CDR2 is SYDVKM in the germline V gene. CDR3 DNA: TGTGCCAGCAGTTTAAGGGAGGGGACAGGGGGCGCGGGCACTGAAGCTTTCTTT. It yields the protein CASSLREGTGGAGTEAFF.